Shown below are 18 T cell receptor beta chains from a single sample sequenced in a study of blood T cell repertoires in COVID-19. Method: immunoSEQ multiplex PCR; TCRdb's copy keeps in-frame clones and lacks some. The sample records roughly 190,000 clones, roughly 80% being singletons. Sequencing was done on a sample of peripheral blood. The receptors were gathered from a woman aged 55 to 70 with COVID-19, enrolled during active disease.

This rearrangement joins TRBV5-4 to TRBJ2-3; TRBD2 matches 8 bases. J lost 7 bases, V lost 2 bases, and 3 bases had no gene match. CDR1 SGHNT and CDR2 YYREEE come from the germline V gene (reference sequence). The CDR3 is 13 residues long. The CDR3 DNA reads TGTGCCAGCAGCTTAAGCGGGGGTCATACGCAGTATTTT. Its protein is CASSLSGGHTQYF.

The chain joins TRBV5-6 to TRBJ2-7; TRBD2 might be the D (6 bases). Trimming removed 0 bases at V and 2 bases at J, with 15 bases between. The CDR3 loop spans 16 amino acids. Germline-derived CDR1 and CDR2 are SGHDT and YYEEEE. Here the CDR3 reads CASSLATGLRAYEQYF. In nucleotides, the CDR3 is TGTGCCAGCAGCTTGGCAACAGGACTAAGAGCCTACGAGCAGTACTTC.

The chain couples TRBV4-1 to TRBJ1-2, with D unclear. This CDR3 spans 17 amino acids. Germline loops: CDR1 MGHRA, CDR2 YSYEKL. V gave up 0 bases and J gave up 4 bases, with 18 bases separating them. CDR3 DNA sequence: TGCGCCAGCAGCCAAGATATTACCGGGGTTCTAAGCTATGGCTACACCTTC. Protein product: CASSQDITGVLSYGYTF.

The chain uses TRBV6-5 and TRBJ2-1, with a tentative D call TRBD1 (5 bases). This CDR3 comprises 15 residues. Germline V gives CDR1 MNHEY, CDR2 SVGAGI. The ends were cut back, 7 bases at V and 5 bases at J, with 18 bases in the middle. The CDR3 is CASTRGAGNNNEQFF. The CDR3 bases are TGTGCCAGCACCCGAGGTGCAGGGAATAACAATGAGCAGTTCTTC.

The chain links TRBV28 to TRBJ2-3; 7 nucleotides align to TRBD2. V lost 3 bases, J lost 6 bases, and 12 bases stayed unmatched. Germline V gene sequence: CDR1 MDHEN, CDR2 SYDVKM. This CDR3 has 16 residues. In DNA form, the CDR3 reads TGTGCCAGCAGTTTTCCGGCGGGGGAAGGAGGGGATACGCAGTATTTT. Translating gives CASSFPAGEGGDTQYF.

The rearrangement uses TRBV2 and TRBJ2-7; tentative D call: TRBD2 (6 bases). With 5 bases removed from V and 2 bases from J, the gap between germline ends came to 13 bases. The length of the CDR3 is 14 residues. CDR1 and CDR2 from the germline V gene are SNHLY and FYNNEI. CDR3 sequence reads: CASSPREVPYEQYV. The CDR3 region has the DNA TGTGCCAGCAGTCCCAGGGAGGTCCCCTACGAGCAGTACGTC.

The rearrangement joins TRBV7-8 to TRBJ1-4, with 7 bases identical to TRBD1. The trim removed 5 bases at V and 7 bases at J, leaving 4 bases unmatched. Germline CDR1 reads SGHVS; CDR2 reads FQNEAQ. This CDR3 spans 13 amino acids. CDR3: CASSLGTVEKLFF. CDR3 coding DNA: TGTGCCAGCAGCCTAGGGACAGTTGAAAAACTGTTTTTT.

CDR3 coding DNA: TGCGCCAGCAGCTTGAGGACAGGGGGCGCCGACTCCTATAATTCACCCCTCCACTTT. This translates into CASSLRTGGADSYNSPLHF. The V call is TRBV5-1, the J call TRBJ1-6, with 11 positions matching TRBD1. The ends lost 1 base at V and 0 bases at J; junction bases unmatched: 6. The germline V gene encodes CDR1 SGHRS and CDR2 YFSETQ. The CDR3 has 19 amino acids.

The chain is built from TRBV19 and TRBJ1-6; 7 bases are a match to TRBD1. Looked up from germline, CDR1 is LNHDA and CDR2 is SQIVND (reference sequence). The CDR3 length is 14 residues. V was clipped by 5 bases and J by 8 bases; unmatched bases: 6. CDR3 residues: CASSPRQGDSPLHF. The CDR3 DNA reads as TGTGCCAGTAGTCCCCGACAGGGAGATTCACCCCTCCACTTT. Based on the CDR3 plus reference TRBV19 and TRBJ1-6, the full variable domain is DGGITQSPKYLFRKEGQNVTLSCEQNLNHDAMYWYRQDPGQGLRLIYYSQIVNDFQKGDIAEGYSVSREKKESFPLTVTSAQKNPTAFYLCASSPRQGDSPLHFGNGTRLTVT.

In nucleotides, the CDR3 is TGTGCCAGCAGCCAAGCGACTAGCGGGGGGAGCAGAGCCAAAAACATTCAGTACTTC. Translating gives CASSQATSGGSRAKNIQYF. The genes are TRBV4-2 and TRBJ2-4, with TRBD2 matching 13 bases. V was clipped by 1 base and J by 0 bases; unmatched bases: 6. This CDR3 has 19 amino acids. The germline CDR1 and CDR2 sequences are LGHNA and YNFKEQ.

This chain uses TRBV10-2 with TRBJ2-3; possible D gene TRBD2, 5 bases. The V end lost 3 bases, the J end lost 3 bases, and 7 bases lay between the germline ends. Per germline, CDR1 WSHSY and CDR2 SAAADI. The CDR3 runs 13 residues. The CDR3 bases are TGCGCCAGCAGTGACCCGGGGACAGATACGCAGTATTTT. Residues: CASSDPGTDTQYF.

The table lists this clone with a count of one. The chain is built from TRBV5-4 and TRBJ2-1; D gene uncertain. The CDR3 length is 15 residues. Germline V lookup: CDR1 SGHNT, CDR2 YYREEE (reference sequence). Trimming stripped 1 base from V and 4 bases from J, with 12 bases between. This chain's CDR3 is CASSLKAGIYNEQFF. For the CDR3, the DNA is TGTGCCAGCAGCTTGAAGGCAGGAATTTACAATGAGCAGTTCTTC.

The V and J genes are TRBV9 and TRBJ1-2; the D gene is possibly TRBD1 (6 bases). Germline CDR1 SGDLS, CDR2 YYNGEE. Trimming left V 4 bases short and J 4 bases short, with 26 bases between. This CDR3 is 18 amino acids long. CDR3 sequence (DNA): TGTGCCAGCAGCCCAGTGGTGCAGGGGCCAGCTTCCCTCTATGGCTACACCTTC. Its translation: CASSPVVQGPASLYGYTF. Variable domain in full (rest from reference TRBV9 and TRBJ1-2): DSGVTQTPKHLITATGQRVTLRCSPRSGDLSVYWYQQSLDQGLQFLIQYYNGEERAKGNILERFSAQQFPDLHSELNLSSLELGDSALYFCASSPVVQGPASLYGYTFGSGTRLTVV.

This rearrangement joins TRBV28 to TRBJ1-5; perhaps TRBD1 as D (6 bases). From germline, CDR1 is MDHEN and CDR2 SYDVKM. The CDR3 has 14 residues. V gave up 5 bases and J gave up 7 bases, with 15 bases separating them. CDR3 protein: CASSLGHPKQPQHF. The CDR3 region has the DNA TGTGCCAGCAGTCTGGGACATCCGAAGCAGCCCCAGCATTTT.

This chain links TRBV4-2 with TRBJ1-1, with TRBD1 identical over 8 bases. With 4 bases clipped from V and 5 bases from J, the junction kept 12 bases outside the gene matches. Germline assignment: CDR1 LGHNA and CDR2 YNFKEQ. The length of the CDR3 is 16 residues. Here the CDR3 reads CASSPTQGARGTEAFF. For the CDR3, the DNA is TGTGCCAGCAGCCCGACTCAGGGGGCGCGAGGAACTGAAGCTTTCTTT.

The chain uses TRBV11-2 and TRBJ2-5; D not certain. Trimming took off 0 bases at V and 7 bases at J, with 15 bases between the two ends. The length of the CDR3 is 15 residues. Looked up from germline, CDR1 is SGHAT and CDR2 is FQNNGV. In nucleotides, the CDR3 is TGTGCCAGCAGCTTAGATTCCCCCCCGTCGGGGACCCAGTACTTC. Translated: CASSLDSPPSGTQYF.

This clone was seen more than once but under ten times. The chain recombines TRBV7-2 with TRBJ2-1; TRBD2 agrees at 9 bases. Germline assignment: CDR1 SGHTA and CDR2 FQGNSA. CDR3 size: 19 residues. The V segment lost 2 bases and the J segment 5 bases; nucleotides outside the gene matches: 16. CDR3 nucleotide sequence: TGTGCCAGCAGCTTAATTCTGGGCAGCGGGAGGTTGGGCAACAATGAGCAGTTCTTC. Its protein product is CASSLILGSGRLGNNEQFF.

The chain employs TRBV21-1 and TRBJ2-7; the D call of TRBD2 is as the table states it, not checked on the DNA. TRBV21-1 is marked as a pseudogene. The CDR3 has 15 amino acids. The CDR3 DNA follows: TGTGCCAGCAGTCCCTGTTCCAGGACTAGCGGGGAGCAGTACTTC. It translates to CASSPCSRTSGEQYF.